This T cell receptor (beta chain) was identified during a study of CD8+ T cells in alopecia areata. Extracted RNA was reverse transcribed, and the resulting cDNA served as sequencing template. Only in-frame clones appear in the TCRdb table, and some are missing; sequencing was by immunoSEQ multiplex PCR. The sample carries fewer than 350,000 clones, roughly 60% recorded once. Sample treatment: oral pan-JAK inhibitor, 5-10 mg twice daily. This TCR was sampled from a human donor with alopecia areata. The material sequenced was CD4+ T cells sorted from blood, taken at week 24, from a patient treated with tofacitinib.

The CDR3 nucleotides read TGTGCCAGCAGTGTGACCGGGACAGGCGCGGCTTTCTTT. Translation gives CASSVTGTGAAFF. V gene TRBV6-5 combines with J gene TRBJ1-1, with TRBD1 matching 8 bases. This CDR3 comprises 13 residues. Germline CDR1 reads MNHEY; CDR2 reads SVGAGI. V was clipped by 5 bases and J by 11 bases; unmatched bases: 10.